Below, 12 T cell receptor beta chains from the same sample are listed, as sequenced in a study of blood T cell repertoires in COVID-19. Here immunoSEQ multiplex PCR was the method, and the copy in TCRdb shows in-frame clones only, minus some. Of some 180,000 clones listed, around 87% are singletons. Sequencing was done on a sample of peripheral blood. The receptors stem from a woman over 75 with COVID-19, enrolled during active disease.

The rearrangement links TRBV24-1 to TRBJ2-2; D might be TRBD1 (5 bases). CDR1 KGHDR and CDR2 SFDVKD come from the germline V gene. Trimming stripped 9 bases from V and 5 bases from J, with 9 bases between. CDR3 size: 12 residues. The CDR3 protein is CATGHDTGELFF. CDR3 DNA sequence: TGTGCCACCGGACACGATACCGGGGAGCTGTTTTTT.

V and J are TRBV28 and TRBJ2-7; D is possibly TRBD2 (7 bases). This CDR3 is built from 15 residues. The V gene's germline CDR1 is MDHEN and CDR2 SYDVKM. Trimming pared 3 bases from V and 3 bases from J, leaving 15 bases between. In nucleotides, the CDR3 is TGTGCCAGCAGTTTTGGGGGGGCCGGTAACTACGAGCAGTACTTC. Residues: CASSFGGAGNYEQYF. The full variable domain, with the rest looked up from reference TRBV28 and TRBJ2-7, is DVKVTQSSRYLVKRTGEKVFLECVQDMDHENMFWYRQDPGLGLRLIYFSYDVKMKEKGDIPEGYSVSREKKERFSLILESASTNQTSMYLCASSFGGAGNYEQYFGPGTRLTVT.

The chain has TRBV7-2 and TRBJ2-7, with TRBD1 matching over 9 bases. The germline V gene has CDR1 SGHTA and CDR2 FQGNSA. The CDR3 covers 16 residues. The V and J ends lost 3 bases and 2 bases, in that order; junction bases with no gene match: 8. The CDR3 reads CASSFLGTGITYEQYF. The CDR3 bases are TGTGCCAGCAGCTTTTTGGGGACAGGGATCACCTACGAGCAGTACTTC.

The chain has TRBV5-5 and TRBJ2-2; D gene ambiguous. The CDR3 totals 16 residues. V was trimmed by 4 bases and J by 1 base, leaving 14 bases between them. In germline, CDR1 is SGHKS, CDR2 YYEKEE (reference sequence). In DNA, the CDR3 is TGTGCCAGCAGCCAAACCCCCAGTATGAACACCGGGGAGCTGTTTTTT. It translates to CASSQTPSMNTGELFF.

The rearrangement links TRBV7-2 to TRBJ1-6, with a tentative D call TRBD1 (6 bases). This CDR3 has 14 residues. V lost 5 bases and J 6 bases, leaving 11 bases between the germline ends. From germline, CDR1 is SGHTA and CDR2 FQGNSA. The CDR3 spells CASSINRVNSPLHF. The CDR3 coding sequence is TGTGCCAGCAGCATAAACAGGGTTAATTCACCCCTCCACTTT.

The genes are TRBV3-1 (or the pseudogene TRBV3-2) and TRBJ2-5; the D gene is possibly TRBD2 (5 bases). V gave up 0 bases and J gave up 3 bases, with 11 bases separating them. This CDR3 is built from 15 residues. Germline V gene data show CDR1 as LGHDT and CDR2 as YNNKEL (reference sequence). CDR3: CASSQERLQKETQYF. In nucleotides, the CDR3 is TGTGCCAGCAGCCAAGAAAGACTACAGAAAGAGACCCAGTACTTC.

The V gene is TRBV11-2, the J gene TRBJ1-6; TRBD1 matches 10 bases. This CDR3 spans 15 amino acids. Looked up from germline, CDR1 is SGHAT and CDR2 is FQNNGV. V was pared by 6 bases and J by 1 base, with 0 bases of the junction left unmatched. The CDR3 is CASRGQGSYNSPLHF. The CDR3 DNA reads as TGTGCCAGCAGGGGACAGGGGTCCTATAATTCACCCCTCCACTTT.

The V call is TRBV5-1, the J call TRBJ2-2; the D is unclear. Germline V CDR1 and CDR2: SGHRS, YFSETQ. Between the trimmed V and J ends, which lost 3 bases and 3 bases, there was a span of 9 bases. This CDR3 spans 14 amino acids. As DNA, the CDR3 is TGCGCCAGCAGCTCCCAGGAACACACCGGGGAGCTGTTTTTT. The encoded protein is CASSSQEHTGELFF.

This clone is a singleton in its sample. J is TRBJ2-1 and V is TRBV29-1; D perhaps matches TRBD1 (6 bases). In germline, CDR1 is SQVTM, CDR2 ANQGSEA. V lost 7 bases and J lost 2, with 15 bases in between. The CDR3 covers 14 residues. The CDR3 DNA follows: TGCAGCGCTGGTGGTCGGGACACCTACAATGAGCAGTTCTTC. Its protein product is CSAGGRDTYNEQFF.

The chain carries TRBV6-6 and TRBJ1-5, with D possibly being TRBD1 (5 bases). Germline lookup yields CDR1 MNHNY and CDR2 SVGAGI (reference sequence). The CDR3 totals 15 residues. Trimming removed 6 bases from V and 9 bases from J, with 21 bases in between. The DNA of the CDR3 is TGTGCCAGCAGACCTAGGAGTGGGGGGTTGGCGCCCCAGCATTTT. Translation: CASRPRSGGLAPQHF.

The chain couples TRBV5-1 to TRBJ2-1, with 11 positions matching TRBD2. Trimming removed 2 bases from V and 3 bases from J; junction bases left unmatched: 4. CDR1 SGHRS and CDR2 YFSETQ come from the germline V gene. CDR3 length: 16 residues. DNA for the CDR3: TGCGCCAGCAGCTTCGGGGGACTAGCGGACTACAATGAGCAGTTCTTC. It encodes CASSFGGLADYNEQFF. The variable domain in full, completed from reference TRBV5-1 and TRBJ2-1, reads KAGVTQTPRYLIKTRGQQVTLSCSPISGHRSVSWYQQTPGQGLQFLFEYFSETQRNKGNFPGRFSGRQFSNSRSEMNVSTLELGDSALYLCASSFGGLADYNEQFFGPGTRLTVL.

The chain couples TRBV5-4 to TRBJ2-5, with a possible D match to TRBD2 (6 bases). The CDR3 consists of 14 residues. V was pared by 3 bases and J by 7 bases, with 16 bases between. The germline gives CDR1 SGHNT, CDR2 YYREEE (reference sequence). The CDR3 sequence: CASSSSGKEGTQYF. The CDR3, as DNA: TGTGCCAGCAGCTCCTCGGGGAAGGAGGGGACCCAGTACTTC.